A single sample is the source of the 9 T cell receptor beta chains below, sequenced in a study of blood T cell repertoires in COVID-19 (TCRdb year 2020). Receptor libraries were prepared by the immunoSEQ multiplex PCR assay. In its TCRdb copy, this immuneACCESS table keeps in-frame sequences only and misses some clones. Where compared with another copy, unresolved V genes explain less than half of these, and the others have no known cause. The sample data list about 300,000 clones, and around 89% of these were observed just once. The biggest ten clones account for approximately 1.6% of the sample. The sample was peripheral blood. Receptor source: a woman in her 30s with COVID-19, enrolled during active disease.

The chain couples TRBV7-8 to TRBJ2-2, with D perhaps TRBD2 (6 bases). Trimming took 11 bases from V and 3 from J, leaving 22 bases between them. From germline, CDR1 is SGHVS and CDR2 FQNEAQ. This CDR3 has 16 amino acids. As DNA, the CDR3 is TGTGCCTCCCAGAGTCCTACGGGGGAAGACACCGGGGAGCTGTTTTTT. It specifies CASQSPTGEDTGELFF.

This clone was found once. The chain has TRBV21-1 and TRBJ2-7; the tabulated D call, TRBD1, remains unverified against the DNA. TRBV21-1 is designated a pseudogene. The CDR3 is 16 amino acids. CDR3 sequence reads: CASSPYRDRGFREQYF. The CDR3 DNA is TGTGCCTCCTCTCCTTACCGGGACAGGGGTTTTCGAGAGCAGTACTTC.

This chain joins TRBV20-1 and TRBJ1-2; no clear D. The CDR3 is 11 amino acids. Trimming removed 6 bases from V and 6 bases from J, with 11 bases in between. Germline V gene lookup returns CDR1 DFQATT and CDR2 SNEGSKA (reference sequence). The CDR3 bases are TGCAGTGCCCTCAAACCGGATGGCTACACCTTC. Residues: CSALKPDGYTF.

The chain combines TRBV19 with TRBJ1-5; 8 bases align to TRBD1. V shed 4 bases, J shed 4 bases, and the junction held 6 bases outside the gene matches. The CDR3 is 15 residues long. Germline V lookup: CDR1 LNHDA, CDR2 SQIVND (reference sequence). CDR3 DNA sequence: TGTGCCAGTAGTACTGACAGGGGAGGGAATCAGCCCCAGCATTTT. This gives the protein CASSTDRGGNQPQHF.

The V call is TRBV9, the J call TRBJ2-1; TRBD2 matches at 9 bases. CDR3 length equals 13 residues. Germline V lookup: CDR1 SGDLS, CDR2 YYNGEE. Germline trimming cut 3 bases from V and 7 bases from J; bases unmatched to any gene: 2. CDR3 in amino acids: CASSAAGGNEQFF. In nucleotides, the CDR3 is TGTGCCAGCAGCGCGGCGGGGGGGAATGAGCAGTTCTTC.

In its sample, this clone was seen once. The J gene is TRBJ1-2, the V gene TRBV7-8; D call uncertain. The V gene lost 5 bases and the J gene lost 0 bases, with 13 bases spanning the gap. This CDR3 is built from 15 residues. From germline, CDR1 is SGHVS and CDR2 FQNEAQ. The DNA for the CDR3 is TGTGCCAGCAGCCTAATAGGAGGGACTAACTATGGCTACACCTTC. The encoded protein is CASSLIGGTNYGYTF.

This clone was seen only once. V usage is TRBV7-2 and J usage is TRBJ1-1, with TRBD1 as a possible D gene (6 bases). This CDR3 has 15 residues. The germline gives CDR1 SGHTA, CDR2 FQGNSA. Trimming took off 5 bases at V and 0 bases at J, with 13 bases between the two ends. This CDR3 is CASSPVDRLNTEAFF. The CDR3 region has the DNA TGTGCCAGCAGCCCAGTAGACAGGCTGAACACTGAAGCTTTCTTT.

The V and J genes are TRBV10-1 and TRBJ2-1; no clear D gene. The V gene's germline CDR1 is WNHNN and CDR2 SYGVQD (reference sequence). The germline V and J ends were trimmed by 8 bases and 10 bases, with 12 bases remaining between them. There are 11 residues in the CDR3. In DNA, the CDR3 is TGCGCCAGCCCAACACCCACCGAGCAGTTCTTC. Amino acid sequence: CASPTPTEQFF.

The rearrangement uses TRBV5-1 and TRBJ2-1; TRBD2 matches at 13 bases. Trimming removed 4 bases from V and 9 bases from J; junction bases left unmatched: 7. The CDR3 is 15 amino acids. In germline, CDR1 is SGHRS, CDR2 YFSETQ. The CDR3 DNA reads as TGCGCCAGCAGCCCTTATGGACTAGCGGGGGCTGAGCAGTTCTTC. It yields the protein CASSPYGLAGAEQFF.